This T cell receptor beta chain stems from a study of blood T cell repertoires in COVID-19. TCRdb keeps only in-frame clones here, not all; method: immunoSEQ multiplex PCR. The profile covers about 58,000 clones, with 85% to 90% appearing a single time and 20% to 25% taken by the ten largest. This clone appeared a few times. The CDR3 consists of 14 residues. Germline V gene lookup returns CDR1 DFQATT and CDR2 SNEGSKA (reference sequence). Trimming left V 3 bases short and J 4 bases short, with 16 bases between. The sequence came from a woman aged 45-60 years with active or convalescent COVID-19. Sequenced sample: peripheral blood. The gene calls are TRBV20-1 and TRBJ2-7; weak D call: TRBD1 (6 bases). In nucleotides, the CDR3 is TGCAGTGCTAGTCCATTACAGGGTATTTACGAGCAGTACTTC. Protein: CSASPLQGIYEQYF.